Listed here are 25 T cell receptor beta chains from one sample, sequenced in a study of blood T cells in healthy people across ages. With a J-beta primer mix and a sample-barcoded 5' primer, a second PCR ran roughly 6 to 11 cycles. TCRdb ran MiXCR on the 5' RACE reads and lists one entry per CDR3 protein. The sample carries 1.5 million to 2 million distinct CDR3 sequences, 40% to 55% recorded once. The sample comprised blood. The receptor set was obtained from a woman aged 40 to 55 in good health.

The chain employs TRBV5-1 and TRBJ1-6, with 8 bases lining up with TRBD1. The germline gives CDR1 SGHRS, CDR2 YFSETQ. The V and J ends lost 4 bases and 10 bases, in that order; junction bases with no gene match: 10. This CDR3 comprises 15 residues. The CDR3 spells CASSRVGQVESPLHF. The CDR3 region has the DNA TGCGCCAGCAGCCGCGTGGGACAGGTAGAATCACCCCTCCACTTT. The entire variable domain, with the rest obtained from reference TRBV5-1 and TRBJ1-6, is as follows: KAGVTQTPRYLIKTRGQQVTLSCSPISGHRSVSWYQQTPGQGLQFLFEYFSETQRNKGNFPGRFSGRQFSNSRSEMNVSTLELGDSALYLCASSRVGQVESPLHFGNGTRLTVT.

The rearrangement uses TRBV20-1 and TRBJ2-7; D tentatively fits TRBD1 or TRBD2 (5 bases each). The assigned J gene may be wrong: the sequence end matches TRBJ2-5 better. The CDR3 has 15 amino acids. From germline, CDR1 is DFQATT and CDR2 SNEGSKA (reference sequence). The CDR3 DNA is TGCAGTGCTGGCCCGGGACGCGAGGTACAAGAGACCCAGTACTTC. It encodes CSAGPGREVQETQYF.

With regard to this clonotype: Germline and junction disagree at one end, which may indicate a read error. The gene calls are TRBV20-1 and TRBJ2-1, with D perhaps TRBD2 (6 bases). Germline assignment: CDR1 DFQATT and CDR2 SNEGSKA (reference sequence). The CDR3 sequence is 14 residues long. The CDR3 DNA sequence: TGCAGTGCTAGCCCTAGCGCGGAGTACAATGAACAGTTCTTC. Residues: CSASPSAEYNEQFF.

This clonotype appeared a few times. The gene calls are TRBV20-1 and TRBJ2-7, with 7 bases fitting TRBD1. Germline values: CDR1 DFQATT, CDR2 SNEGSKA (reference sequence). CDR3 length: 14 amino acids. The ends lost 6 bases at V and 5 bases at J; junction bases unmatched: 13. The CDR3 region is CSAIGQAGPHEQYF. CDR3 bases: TGCAGTGCCATTGGACAGGCAGGGCCCCACGAGCAGTACTTC.

The rearrangement links TRBV3-1 to TRBJ2-2; perhaps TRBD2 as D (6 bases). Trimming removed 4 bases at V and 5 bases at J, with 17 bases between. This CDR3 comprises 16 residues. Per the germline V gene, CDR1 is LGHDT and CDR2 is YNNKEL (reference sequence). CDR3: CASSRRAGRGTGELFF. In nucleotides, the CDR3 is TGTGCCAGCAGCCGGAGGGCAGGACGGGGTACCGGGGAGCTGTTTTTT.

V usage is TRBV27 and J usage is TRBJ1-2, with a possible D match to TRBD1 (6 bases). This CDR3 spans 16 amino acids. Germline lookup yields CDR1 MNHEY and CDR2 SMNVEV (reference sequence). V lost 0 bases and J 6 bases, leaving 17 bases between the germline ends. The DNA for the CDR3 is TGTGCCAGCAGTTTATCCCTGGGACACCCGGGTGATGGCTACACCTTC. Translating gives CASSLSLGHPGDGYTF.

The chain joins TRBV20-1 to TRBJ1-4; D is unclear. Germline V gene lookup returns CDR1 DFQATT and CDR2 SNEGSKA (reference sequence). The CDR3 has 14 amino acids. V gave up 6 bases and J gave up 5 bases, with 16 bases separating them. CDR3 sequence (DNA): TGCAGTGCCATAAGGGCCCAGGAAAATGAAAAACTGTTTTTT. Translation: CSAIRAQENEKLFF.

The genes are TRBV27 and TRBJ1-6; a possible D gene is TRBD1 (6 bases). Germline V gene data show CDR1 as MNHEY and CDR2 as SMNVEV (reference sequence). V lost 3 bases and J lost 10, with 10 bases in between. The CDR3 extends over 13 amino acids. Written as DNA, the CDR3 is TGTGCCAGCAGTTTGCTCAGGGGATCACCCCTCCACTTT. Encoded protein: CASSLLRGSPLHF.

The CDR3 DNA follows: TGTGCCAGCAGCGCAGGGGGCCGCACCGGGGAGCTGTTTTTT. Amino acid sequence: CASSAGGRTGELFF. This chain uses TRBV13 with TRBJ2-2, with 8 positions matching TRBD1. The germline V gene encodes CDR1 PRHDT and CDR2 FYEKMQ (reference sequence). The CDR3 runs to 14 residues. The junction had 3 bases not matched to a gene; V was cut back by 5 bases and J by 4 bases.

This chain uses TRBV11-2 with TRBJ2-1; 7 bases map to TRBD1. The better agreement between TRBJ2-7 and the DNA end casts doubt on the J call. Per the germline V gene, CDR1 is SGHAT and CDR2 is FQNNGV. The CDR3 sequence is 19 residues long. CDR3 in DNA: TGTGCCAGCAGCTTTTTCCAGGGTCGGCGAACAGGGGCAGCAAATGAGCAGTACTTC. Its protein is CASSFFQGRRTGAANEQYF.

Turning to this clonotype: An end of the junction differs from the germline gene, which may be a read error. The V gene is TRBV20-1, the J gene TRBJ1-2; tentatively, D is TRBD1 (5 bases). The CDR3 is 12 amino acids. Looked up from germline, CDR1 is DFQATT and CDR2 is SNEGSKA (reference sequence). The CDR3, as DNA: TGCAGTGCTAGAGGTCGGGACTACGGCTACACCTTC. Translated, it gives CSARGRDYGYTF.

The chain carries TRBV7-2 and TRBJ2-7, with D unresolved. Germline assignment: CDR1 SGHTA and CDR2 FQGNSA. The V end lost 4 bases, the J end lost 3 bases, and 13 bases lay between the germline ends. CDR3 size: 14 residues. CDR3 residues: CASSSIAGYYEQYF. As DNA, the CDR3 is TGTGCCAGCAGCTCCATAGCAGGTTACTACGAGCAGTACTTC.

The V gene is TRBV20-1, the J gene TRBJ2-5, with 12 positions matching TRBD2. The CDR3 covers 17 residues. Germline V gene sequence: CDR1 DFQATT, CDR2 SNEGSKA (reference sequence). The junction had 10 bases not matched to a gene; V was cut back by 0 bases and J by 5 bases. The CDR3 spells CSARDLTSGGTYETQYF. Written as DNA, the CDR3 is TGCAGTGCTAGAGACCTGACTAGCGGGGGCACCTATGAGACCCAGTACTTC.

The rearrangement uses TRBV6-6 and TRBJ2-7; D is undetermined. V dropped 6 bases and J dropped 0 bases, with 21 bases sitting between them. The CDR3 runs to 17 residues. Germline V gives CDR1 MNHNY, CDR2 SVGAGI (reference sequence). The CDR3 nucleotides are TGTGCCAGCAGCCGGACCAGAGGCAGTTCGCCCTCCTACGAGCAGTACTTC. Amino acids: CASSRTRGSSPSYEQYF.

This clonotype has more than one count but fewer than ten. The V call is TRBV4-3, the J call TRBJ2-3; TRBD2 might be the D (6 bases). In germline, CDR1 is LGHNA, CDR2 YSLEER. V lost 0 bases and J lost 4, with 14 bases in between. The CDR3 totals 16 residues. Here the CDR3 DNA reads TGCGCCAGCAGCCAAGATGCCCAACTAGCTGCAGATACGCAGTATTTT. This translates into CASSQDAQLAADTQYF.

This clonotype was found a few times. The V call is TRBV2, the J call TRBJ1-2, with unresolved D. V lost 9 bases, J lost 2 bases, and 10 bases lay in between. CDR1 and CDR2 from the germline V gene are SNHLY and FYNNEI. The CDR3 contains 12 residues. This CDR3 is CARKTENYGYTF. In nucleotides, the CDR3 is TGTGCCAGAAAGACGGAAAACTATGGCTACACCTTC.

This chain links TRBV7-2 with TRBJ2-3; D unresolved. Germline V CDR1 and CDR2: SGHTA, FQGNSA. This CDR3 region has 14 residues. Trimming took off 7 bases at V and 5 bases at J, with 16 bases between the two ends. The CDR3 region is CASTINVQQDTQYF. The CDR3 nucleotides are TGTGCCAGCACTATTAACGTGCAACAAGATACGCAGTATTTT.

The chain has TRBV20-1 and TRBJ2-5, with 7 bases aligning to TRBD1. Trimming at V came to 0 bases and at J to 5 bases, leaving 6 bases not matched to a gene. The CDR3 covers 14 residues. Germline V gives CDR1 DFQATT, CDR2 SNEGSKA (reference sequence). The CDR3 region is CSARDEGASETQYF. CDR3 bases: TGCAGTGCTAGAGATGAGGGGGCATCGGAGACCCAGTACTTC.

The chain is built from TRBV9 and TRBJ2-3; D not resolved. Germline values: CDR1 SGDLS, CDR2 YYNGEE. V shed 1 base and J shed 2 bases, with 5 bases lying between them. The CDR3 extends over 13 amino acids. CDR3 bases: TGTGCCAGCAGCGTATATAACACAGATACGCAGTATTTT. Encoded protein: CASSVYNTDTQYF.

The chain has TRBV25-1 and TRBJ2-6; the match to TRBD1 covers 11 bases. V was pared by 0 bases and J by 4 bases, with 2 bases of the junction left unmatched. Germline V lookup: CDR1 MGHDK, CDR2 SYGVNS. This CDR3 spans 17 amino acids. The CDR3 loop is CASSEYGQGAGANVLTF. In DNA, the CDR3 is TGTGCCAGCAGTGAATATGGACAGGGGGCAGGGGCCAACGTCCTGACTTTC.

The chain uses TRBV29-1 and TRBJ1-2; 8 nucleotides match TRBD1. Germline CDR1 is SQVTM and CDR2 is ANQGSEA. This CDR3 has 14 residues. Germline trimming cut 4 bases from V and 2 bases from J; bases unmatched to any gene: 6. The CDR3 loop reads CSVVGDRGNYGYTF. The CDR3 coding sequence is TGCAGCGTTGTTGGAGACAGGGGCAACTATGGCTACACCTTC. Variable domain in full (rest from reference TRBV29-1 and TRBJ1-2): SAVISQKPSRDICQRGTSLTIQCQVDSQVTMMFWYRQQPGQSLTLIATANQGSEATYESGFVIDKFPISRPNLTFSTLTVSNMSPEDSSIYLCSVVGDRGNYGYTFGSGTRLTVV.

As to this clonotype: Its ends do not fully match the called genes, so a read error is possible. The J gene is TRBJ2-1, the V gene TRBV5-1; the D gene is possibly TRBD2 (5 bases). The CDR3 is made up of 15 amino acids. The germline V gene encodes CDR1 SGHRS and CDR2 YFSETQ. The CDR3 DNA sequence: TGTGCCAGCAGCTCAGCGGTGAGCTCCTACAATGAGCAGTTCTTC. It translates to CASSSAVSSYNEQFF.

This clonotype was seen only a few times. V gene TRBV21-1 combines with J gene TRBJ2-5; TRBD2 is the table's D call, not checked against the DNA. TRBV21-1 is deemed a pseudogene. There are 17 residues in the CDR3. The CDR3 nucleotides are TGTGCCAGCAGCCACCCGGGACTAGCGGCATCCCAAGAGACCCAGTACTTC. Translating it yields CASSHPGLAASQETQYF.

This clonotype has a count of ten or more. The chain has TRBV6-5 and TRBJ2-5; D possibly corresponds to TRBD2 (6 bases). The CDR3 loop spans 14 amino acids. The V gene's germline CDR1 is MNHEY and CDR2 SVGAGI. The V end lost 4 bases, the J end lost 5 bases, and 14 bases lay between the germline ends. As DNA, the CDR3 is TGTGCCAGCAGTTCTCCAGGTGGGGGGGAGACCCAGTACTTC. Protein sequence: CASSSPGGGETQYF.

The J gene is TRBJ1-2, the V gene TRBV6-6; D may be TRBD1 (5 bases). The germline CDR1 and CDR2 sequences are MNHNY and SVGAGI (reference sequence). The CDR3 is 13 amino acids. V dropped 3 bases and J dropped 8 bases, with 13 bases sitting between them. CDR3 coding DNA: TGTGCCAGCAGTTATGGGACTAGCGAGGGCTACACCTTC. Residues: CASSYGTSEGYTF.